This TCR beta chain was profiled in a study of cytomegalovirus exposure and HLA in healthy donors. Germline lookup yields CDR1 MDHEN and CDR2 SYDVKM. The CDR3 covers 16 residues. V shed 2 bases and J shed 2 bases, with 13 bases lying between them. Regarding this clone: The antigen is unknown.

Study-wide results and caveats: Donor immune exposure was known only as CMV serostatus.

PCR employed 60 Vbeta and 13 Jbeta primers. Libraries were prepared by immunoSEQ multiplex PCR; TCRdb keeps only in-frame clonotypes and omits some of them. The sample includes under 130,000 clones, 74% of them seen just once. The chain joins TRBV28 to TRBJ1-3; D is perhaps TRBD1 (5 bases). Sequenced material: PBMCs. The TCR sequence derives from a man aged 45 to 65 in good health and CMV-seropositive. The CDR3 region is CASSLIFGAAGNTIYF. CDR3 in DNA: TGTGCCAGCAGTTTAATTTTTGGGGCGGCTGGAAACACCATATATTTT.